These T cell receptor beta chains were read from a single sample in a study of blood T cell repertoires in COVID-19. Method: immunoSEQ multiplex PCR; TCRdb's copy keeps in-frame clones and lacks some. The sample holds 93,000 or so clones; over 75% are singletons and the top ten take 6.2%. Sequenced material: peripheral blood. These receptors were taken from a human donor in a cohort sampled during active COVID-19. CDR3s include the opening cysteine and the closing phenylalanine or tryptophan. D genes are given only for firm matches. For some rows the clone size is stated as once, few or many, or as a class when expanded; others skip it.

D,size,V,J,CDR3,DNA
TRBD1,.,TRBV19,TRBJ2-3,CASRAGQGEFRQYF,TGTGCCAGTAGAGCGGGACAGGGGGAATTCAGGCAGTATTTT
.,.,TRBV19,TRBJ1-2,CASTLEGPAWLGYGYTF,TGTGCCAGTACACTGGAGGGGCCAGCCTGGTTGGGGTATGGCTACACCTTC
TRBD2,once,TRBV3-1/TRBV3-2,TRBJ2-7,CAVGLAGVEQYF,TGTGCCGTGGGACTAGCGGGAGTCGAGCAGTACTTC
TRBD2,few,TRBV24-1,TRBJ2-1,CATWKSSGRPYNEQFF,TGTGCCACCTGGAAATCTAGCGGGAGGCCCTACAATGAGCAGTTCTTC
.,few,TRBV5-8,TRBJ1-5,CASSLQGYSNQPQHF,TGTGCCAGCAGCTTACAGGGTTATAGCAATCAGCCCCAGCATTTT
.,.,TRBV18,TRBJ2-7,CASSSQEGSYEQYF,TGTGCCAGCTCATCACAGGAGGGGTCCTACGAGCAGTACTTC
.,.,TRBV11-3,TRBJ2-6,CASSPHTSGANVLTF,TGTGCCAGCAGCCCACACACCTCTGGGGCCAACGTCCTGACTTTC
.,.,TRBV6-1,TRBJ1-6,CASSEYRGPPPYNSPLHF,TGTGCCAGCAGTGAATATCGAGGGCCCCCTCCGTATAATTCACCCCTCCACTTT
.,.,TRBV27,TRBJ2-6,CASRGIAGSGANVLTF,TGTGCCAGCAGAGGGATTGCGGGGAGTGGGGCCAACGTCCTGACTTTC
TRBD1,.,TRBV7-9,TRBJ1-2,CASSGTGGAGYYGYTF,TGTGCCAGCAGCGGGACAGGGGGCGCAGGGTACTATGGCTACACCTTC
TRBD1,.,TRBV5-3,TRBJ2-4,CASRRPGGEGRNIQYF,TGTGCCTCCCGCCGCCCAGGGGGCGAGGGTAGAAACATTCAGTACTTC
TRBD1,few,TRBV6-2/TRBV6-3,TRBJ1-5,CASSLGQTFNQPQHF,TGTGCCAGCAGTTTGGGACAGACTTTTAATCAGCCCCAGCATTTT
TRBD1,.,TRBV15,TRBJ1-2,CATSPGQNYGYTF,TGTGCCACCAGCCCGGGACAGAACTATGGCTACACCTTC
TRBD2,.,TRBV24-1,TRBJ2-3,CATSDSAGAGDTQYF,TGTGCCACCAGTGATTCCGCGGGAGCCGGAGATACGCAGTATTTT
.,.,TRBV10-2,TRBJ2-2,CASSDTYLNGRTANTGELFF,TGCGCCAGCAGTGATACCTATTTAAACGGACGGACAGCGAACACCGGGGAGCTGTTTTTT
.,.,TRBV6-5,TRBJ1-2,CASSYTGRDYGYTF,TGTGCCAGCAGTTATACAGGAAGAGACTATGGCTACACCTTC
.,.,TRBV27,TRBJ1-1,CASSLTSGFVDTEAFF,TGTGCCAGCAGTTTAACGTCAGGGTTCGTTGACACTGAAGCTTTCTTT
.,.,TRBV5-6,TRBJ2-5,CASSLDFRREETQYF,TGTGCCAGCAGCTTGGATTTCCGGAGGGAAGAGACCCAGTACTTC
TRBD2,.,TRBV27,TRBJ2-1,CASSLRVSGGSYNEQFF,TGTGCCAGCAGTTTACGGGTGTCGGGGGGCTCCTACAATGAGCAGTTCTTC
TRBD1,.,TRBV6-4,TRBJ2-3,CASTQAGTGSKDTQYF,TGTGCCAGCACTCAGGCTGGGACAGGGTCAAAAGATACGCAGTATTTT